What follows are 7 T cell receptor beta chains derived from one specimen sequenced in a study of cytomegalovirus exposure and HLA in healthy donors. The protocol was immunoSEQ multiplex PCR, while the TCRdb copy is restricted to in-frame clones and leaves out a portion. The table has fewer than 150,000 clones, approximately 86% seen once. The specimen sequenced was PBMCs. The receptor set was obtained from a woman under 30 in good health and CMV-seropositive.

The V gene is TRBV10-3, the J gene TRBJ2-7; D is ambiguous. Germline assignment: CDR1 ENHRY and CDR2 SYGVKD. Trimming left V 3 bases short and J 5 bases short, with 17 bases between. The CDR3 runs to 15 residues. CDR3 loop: CAISDPSLSTHEQYF. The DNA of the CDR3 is TGTGCCATCAGTGACCCCTCGTTGTCGACTCACGAGCAGTACTTC.

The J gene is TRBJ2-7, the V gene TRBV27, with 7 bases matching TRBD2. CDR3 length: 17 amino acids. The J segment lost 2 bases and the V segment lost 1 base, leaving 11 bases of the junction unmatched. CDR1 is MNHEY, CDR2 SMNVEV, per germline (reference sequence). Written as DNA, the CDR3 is TGTGCCAGCAGTTTATATGTCGCGGGAGATGCTCCCTACGAGCAGTACTTC. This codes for CASSLYVAGDAPYEQYF.

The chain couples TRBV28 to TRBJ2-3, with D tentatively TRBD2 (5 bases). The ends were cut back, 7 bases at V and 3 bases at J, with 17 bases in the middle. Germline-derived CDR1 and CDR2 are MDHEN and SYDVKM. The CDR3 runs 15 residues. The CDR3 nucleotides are TGTGCCAGCAACCAGCTAGGGAGAGGGACAGATACGCAGTATTTT. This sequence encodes CASNQLGRGTDTQYF.

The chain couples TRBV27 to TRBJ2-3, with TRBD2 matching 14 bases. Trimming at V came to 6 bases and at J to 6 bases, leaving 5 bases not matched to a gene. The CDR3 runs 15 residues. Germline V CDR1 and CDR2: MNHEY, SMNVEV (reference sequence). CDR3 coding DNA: TGTGCCAGCAGAGAACGGACTAGCGGGGGGGATACGCAGTATTTT. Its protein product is CASRERTSGGDTQYF.

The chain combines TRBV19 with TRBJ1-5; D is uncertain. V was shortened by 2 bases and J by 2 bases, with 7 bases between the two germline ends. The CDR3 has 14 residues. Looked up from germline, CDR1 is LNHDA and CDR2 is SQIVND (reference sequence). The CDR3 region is CASSITGGNQPQHF. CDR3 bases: TGTGCCAGTAGTATAACGGGTGGCAATCAGCCCCAGCATTTT.

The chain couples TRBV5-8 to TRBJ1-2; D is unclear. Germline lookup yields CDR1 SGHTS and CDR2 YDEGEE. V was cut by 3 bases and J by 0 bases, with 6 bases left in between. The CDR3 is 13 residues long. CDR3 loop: CASSSRANYGYTF. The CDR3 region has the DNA TGTGCCAGCAGCTCTCGGGCTAACTATGGCTACACCTTC.

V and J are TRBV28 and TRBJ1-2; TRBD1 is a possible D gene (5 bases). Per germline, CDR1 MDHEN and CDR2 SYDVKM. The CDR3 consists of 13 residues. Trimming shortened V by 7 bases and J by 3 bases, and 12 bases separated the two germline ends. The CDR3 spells CASTRGGYYGYTF. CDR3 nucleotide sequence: TGTGCCAGCACCCGGGGGGGATACTATGGCTACACCTTC.